Each of the 2 T cell receptor beta chains below was sequenced from the same sample in a study of blood T cell repertoires in COVID-19. Produced via immunoSEQ multiplex PCR; TCRdb's table is partial and in-frame only. The data contain about 250,000 clones, roughly 85% of them seen just once; the ten biggest clones take up roughly 4.3%. The specimen was PBMCs or T cells enriched from blood (not recorded which). The source is a woman aged 25-40 years who had recovered from COVID-19.

This chain uses TRBV11-3 with TRBJ2-2; 8 bases align to TRBD1. Germline V gene lookup returns CDR1 SGHNT and CDR2 YENEEA. Trimming removed 5 bases from V and 6 bases from J; junction bases left unmatched: 11. This CDR3 is built from 16 residues. In DNA, the CDR3 is TGTGCCAGCAGCCTCCGACAGGGGTCAATCGCCGGGGAGCTGTTTTTT. As protein: CASSLRQGSIAGELFF.

The rearrangement links TRBV9 to TRBJ2-7; possible D gene TRBD2, 6 bases. The CDR3 length is 14 residues. CDR1 is SGDLS and CDR2 is YYNGEE in the germline V gene. Trimming left V 4 bases short and J 7 bases short, with 18 bases between. The CDR3 here is CASSLSGDLGEQYF. The CDR3 region has the DNA TGTGCCAGCAGCCTCTCGGGAGATTTAGGGGAGCAGTACTTC.